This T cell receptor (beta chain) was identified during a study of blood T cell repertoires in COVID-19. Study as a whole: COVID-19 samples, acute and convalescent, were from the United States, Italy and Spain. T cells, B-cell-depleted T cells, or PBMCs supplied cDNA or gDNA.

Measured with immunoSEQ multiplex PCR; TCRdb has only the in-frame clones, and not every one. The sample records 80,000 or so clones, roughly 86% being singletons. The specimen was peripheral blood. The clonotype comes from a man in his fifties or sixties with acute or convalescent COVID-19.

CDR3 region: CSAYRGTGKKLFF. Here the CDR3 DNA reads TGCAGCGCCTATCGGGGGACAGGGAAAAAACTGTTTTTT. The chain joins TRBV29-1 to TRBJ1-4; 9 nucleotides align to TRBD1. V lost 7 bases, J lost 9 bases, and 9 bases stayed unmatched. The CDR3 covers 13 residues. Germline V gene data show CDR1 as SQVTM and CDR2 as ANQGSEA.